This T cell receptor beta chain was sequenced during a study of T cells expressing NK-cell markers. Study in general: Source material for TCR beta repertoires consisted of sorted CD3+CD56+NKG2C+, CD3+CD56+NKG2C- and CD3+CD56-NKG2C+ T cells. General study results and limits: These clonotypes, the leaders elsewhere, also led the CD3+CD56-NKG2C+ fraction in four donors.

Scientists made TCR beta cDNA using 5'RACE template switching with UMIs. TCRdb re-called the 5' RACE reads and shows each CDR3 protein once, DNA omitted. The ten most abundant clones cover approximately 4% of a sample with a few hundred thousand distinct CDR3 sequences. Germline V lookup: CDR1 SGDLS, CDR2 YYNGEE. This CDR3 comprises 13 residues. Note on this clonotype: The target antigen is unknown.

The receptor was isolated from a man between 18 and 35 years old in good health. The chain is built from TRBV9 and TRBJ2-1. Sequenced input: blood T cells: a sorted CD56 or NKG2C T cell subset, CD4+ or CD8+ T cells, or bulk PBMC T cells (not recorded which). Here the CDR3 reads CASSAYLWGEQFF.